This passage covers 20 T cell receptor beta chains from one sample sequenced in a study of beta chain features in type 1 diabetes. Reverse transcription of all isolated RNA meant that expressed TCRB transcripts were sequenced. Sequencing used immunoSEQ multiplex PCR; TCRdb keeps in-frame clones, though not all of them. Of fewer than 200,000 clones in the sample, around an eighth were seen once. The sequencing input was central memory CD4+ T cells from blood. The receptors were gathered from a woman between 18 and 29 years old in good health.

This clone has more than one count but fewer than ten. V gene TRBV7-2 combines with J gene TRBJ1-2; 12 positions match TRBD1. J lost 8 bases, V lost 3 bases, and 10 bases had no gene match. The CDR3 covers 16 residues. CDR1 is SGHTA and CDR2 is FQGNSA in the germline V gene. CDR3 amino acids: CASSLLPGQGAEGYTF. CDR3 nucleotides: TGTGCCAGCAGCTTGCTACCGGGACAGGGGGCGGAAGGCTACACCTTC.

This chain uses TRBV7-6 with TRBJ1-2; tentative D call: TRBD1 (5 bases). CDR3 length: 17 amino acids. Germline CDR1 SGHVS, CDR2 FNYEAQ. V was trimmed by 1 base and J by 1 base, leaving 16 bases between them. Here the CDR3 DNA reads TGTGCCAGCAGCTTAGAACAGGCCGAGAACTTTAACTATGGCTACACCTTC. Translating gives CASSLEQAENFNYGYTF.

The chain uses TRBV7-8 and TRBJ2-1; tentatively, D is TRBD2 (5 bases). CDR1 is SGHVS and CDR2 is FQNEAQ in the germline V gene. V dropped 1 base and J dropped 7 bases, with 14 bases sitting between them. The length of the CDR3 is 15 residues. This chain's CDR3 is CASSLVSGMKNEQFF. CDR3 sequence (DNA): TGTGCCAGCAGCTTAGTTTCCGGGATGAAGAATGAGCAGTTCTTC.

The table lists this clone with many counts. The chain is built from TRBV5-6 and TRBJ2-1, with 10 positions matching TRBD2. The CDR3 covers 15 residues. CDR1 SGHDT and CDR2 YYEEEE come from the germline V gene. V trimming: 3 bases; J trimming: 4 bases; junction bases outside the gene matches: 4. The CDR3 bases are TGTGCCAGCAGCTCCGGGACTAGCGCGTACAATGAGCAGTTCTTC. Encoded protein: CASSSGTSAYNEQFF. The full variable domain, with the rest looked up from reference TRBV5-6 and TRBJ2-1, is DAGVTQSPTHLIKTRGQQVTLRCSPKSGHDTVSWYQQALGQGPQFIFQYYEEEERQRGNFPDRFSGHQFPNYSSELNVNALLLGDSALYLCASSSGTSAYNEQFFGPGTRLTVL.

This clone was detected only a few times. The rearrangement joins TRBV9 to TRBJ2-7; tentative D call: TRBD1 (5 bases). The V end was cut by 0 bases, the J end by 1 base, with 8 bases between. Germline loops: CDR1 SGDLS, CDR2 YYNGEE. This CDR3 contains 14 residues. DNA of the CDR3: TGTGCCAGCAGCGTAGAAGGGGAATCCTACGAGCAGTACTTC. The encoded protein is CASSVEGESYEQYF.

CDR3 bases: TGTGCCAGCAGCCGGACAGAGACGAACACTGAAGCTTTCTTT. Protein: CASSRTETNTEAFF. The chain employs TRBV5-6 and TRBJ1-1, with a weak D call TRBD1 (6 bases). The CDR3 length is 14 residues. Per germline, CDR1 SGHDT and CDR2 YYEEEE. V gave up 4 bases and J gave up 1 base, with 11 bases separating them.

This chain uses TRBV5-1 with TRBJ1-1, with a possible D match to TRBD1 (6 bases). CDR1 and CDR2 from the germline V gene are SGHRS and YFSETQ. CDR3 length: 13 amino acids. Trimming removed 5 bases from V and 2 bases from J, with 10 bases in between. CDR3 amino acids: CASRLQGNTEAFF. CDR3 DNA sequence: TGCGCCAGCAGACTACAGGGTAACACTGAAGCTTTCTTT.

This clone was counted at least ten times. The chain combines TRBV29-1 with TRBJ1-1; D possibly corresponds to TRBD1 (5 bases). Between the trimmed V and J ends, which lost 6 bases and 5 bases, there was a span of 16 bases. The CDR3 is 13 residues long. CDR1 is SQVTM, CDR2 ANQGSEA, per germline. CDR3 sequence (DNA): TGCAGCGTCGGAGGGGCGGGGGAAACTGAAGCTTTCTTT. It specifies CSVGGAGETEAFF.

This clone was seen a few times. The CDR3 loop is CASSAGTGGLSTEAFF. CDR3 nucleotides: TGTGCCAGCAGTGCCGGGACAGGGGGGTTGAGCACTGAAGCTTTCTTT. The gene calls are TRBV2 and TRBJ1-1; the match to TRBD1 covers 11 bases. This CDR3 contains 16 residues. CDR1 is SNHLY, CDR2 FYNNEI, per germline. The trim removed 4 bases at V and 4 bases at J, leaving 8 bases unmatched.

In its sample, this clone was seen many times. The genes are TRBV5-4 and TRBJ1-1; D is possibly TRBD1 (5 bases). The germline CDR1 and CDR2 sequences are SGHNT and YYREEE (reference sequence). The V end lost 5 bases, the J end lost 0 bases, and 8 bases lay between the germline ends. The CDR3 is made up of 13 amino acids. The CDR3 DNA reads TGTGCCAGCAGGCAGGGTTTGAACACTGAAGCTTTCTTT. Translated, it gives CASRQGLNTEAFF.

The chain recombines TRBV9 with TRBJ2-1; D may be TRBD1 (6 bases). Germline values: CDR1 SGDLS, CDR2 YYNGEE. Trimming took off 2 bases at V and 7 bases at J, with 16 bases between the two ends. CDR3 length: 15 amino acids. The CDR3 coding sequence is TGTGCCAGCAGCGTCCGGGCCCAGGGGCGTAATGAGCAGTTCTTC. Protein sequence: CASSVRAQGRNEQFF.

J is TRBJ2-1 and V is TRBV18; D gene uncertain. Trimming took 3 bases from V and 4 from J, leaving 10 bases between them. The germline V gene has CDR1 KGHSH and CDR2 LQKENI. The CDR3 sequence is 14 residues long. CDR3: CASSPSATYNEQFF. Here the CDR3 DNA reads TGTGCCAGCTCACCTTCCGCCACTTACAATGAGCAGTTCTTC.

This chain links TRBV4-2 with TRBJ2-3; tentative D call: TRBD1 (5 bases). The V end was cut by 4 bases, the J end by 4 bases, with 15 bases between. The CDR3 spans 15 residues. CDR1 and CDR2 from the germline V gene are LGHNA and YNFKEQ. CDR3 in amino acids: CASSPQGSRADTQYF. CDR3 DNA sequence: TGTGCCAGCAGCCCTCAGGGTTCCCGTGCAGATACGCAGTATTTT.

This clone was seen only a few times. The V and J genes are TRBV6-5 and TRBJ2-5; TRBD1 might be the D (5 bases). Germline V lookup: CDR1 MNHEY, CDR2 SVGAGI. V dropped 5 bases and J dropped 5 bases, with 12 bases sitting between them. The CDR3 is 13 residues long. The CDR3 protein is CASSDSVMETQYF. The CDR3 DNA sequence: TGTGCCAGCAGTGACAGTGTAATGGAGACCCAGTACTTC.

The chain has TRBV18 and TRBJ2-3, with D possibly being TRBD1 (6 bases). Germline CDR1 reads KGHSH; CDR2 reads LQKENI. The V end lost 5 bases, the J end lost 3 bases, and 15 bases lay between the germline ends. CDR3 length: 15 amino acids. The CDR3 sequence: CASSSVRGSTDTQYF. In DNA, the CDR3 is TGTGCCAGCTCATCTGTCAGGGGATCGACAGATACGCAGTATTTT.

The CDR3 sequence: CASSPHVNQPQHF. CDR3 coding DNA: TGTGCCAGCAGTCCACACGTCAATCAGCCCCAGCATTTT. The genes are TRBV7-9 and TRBJ1-5; D remains unclear. The CDR3 covers 13 residues. Per germline, CDR1 SEHNR and CDR2 FQNEAQ (reference sequence). V dropped 6 bases and J dropped 3 bases, with 9 bases sitting between them.

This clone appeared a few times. The CDR3 here is CASTSGRSQETQYF. DNA for the CDR3: TGCGCCAGCACAAGCGGGAGGTCCCAAGAGACCCAGTACTTC. The chain links TRBV4-1 to TRBJ2-5; 9 bases line up with TRBD2. J lost 1 base, V lost 7 bases, and 4 bases had no gene match. The CDR3 consists of 14 residues. Looked up from germline, CDR1 is MGHRA and CDR2 is YSYEKL.

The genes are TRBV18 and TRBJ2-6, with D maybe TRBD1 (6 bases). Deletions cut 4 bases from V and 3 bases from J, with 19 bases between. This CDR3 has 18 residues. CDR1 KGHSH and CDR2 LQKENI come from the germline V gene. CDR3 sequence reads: CASSRSLVQGYGANVLTF. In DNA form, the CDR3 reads TGTGCCAGCTCACGTTCTTTGGTACAGGGATATGGGGCCAACGTCCTGACTTTC.

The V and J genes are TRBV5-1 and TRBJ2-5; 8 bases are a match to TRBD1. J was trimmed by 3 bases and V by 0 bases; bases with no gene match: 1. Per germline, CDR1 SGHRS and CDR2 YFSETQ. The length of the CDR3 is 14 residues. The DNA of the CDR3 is TGCGCCAGCAGCTTGGTACAGGGGGAAGAGACCCAGTACTTC. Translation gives CASSLVQGEETQYF.

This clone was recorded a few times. The CDR3: CASSLLGTGGVRSAEQYF. Here the CDR3 DNA reads TGCGCCAGCAGCTTGCTTGGGACAGGGGGCGTCCGGTCGGCCGAGCAGTACTTC. The V and J genes are TRBV5-1 and TRBJ2-7, with 12 nucleotides matching TRBD1. With 1 base clipped from V and 6 bases from J, the junction kept 14 bases outside the gene matches. Germline V gene lookup returns CDR1 SGHRS and CDR2 YFSETQ. The CDR3 loop spans 18 amino acids. Full variable domain (rest looked up from reference TRBV5-1 and TRBJ2-7): KAGVTQTPRYLIKTRGQQVTLSCSPISGHRSVSWYQQTPGQGLQFLFEYFSETQRNKGNFPGRFSGRQFSNSRSEMNVSTLELGDSALYLCASSLLGTGGVRSAEQYFGPGTRLTVT.